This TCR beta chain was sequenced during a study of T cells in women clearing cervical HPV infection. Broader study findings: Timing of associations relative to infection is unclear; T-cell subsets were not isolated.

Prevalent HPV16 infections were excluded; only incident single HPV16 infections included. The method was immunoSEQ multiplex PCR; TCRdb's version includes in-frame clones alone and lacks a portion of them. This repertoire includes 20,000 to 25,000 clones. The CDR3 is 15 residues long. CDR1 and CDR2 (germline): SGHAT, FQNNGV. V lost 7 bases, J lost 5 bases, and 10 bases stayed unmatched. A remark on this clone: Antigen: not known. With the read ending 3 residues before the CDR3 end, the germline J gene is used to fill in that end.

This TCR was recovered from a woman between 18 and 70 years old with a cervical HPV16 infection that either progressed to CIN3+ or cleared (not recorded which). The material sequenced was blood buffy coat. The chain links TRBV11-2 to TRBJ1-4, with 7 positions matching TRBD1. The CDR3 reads CASTKIRGQNEKLFF. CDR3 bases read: TGTGCCAGCACCAAGATTAGGGGGCAAAATGAAAAA.